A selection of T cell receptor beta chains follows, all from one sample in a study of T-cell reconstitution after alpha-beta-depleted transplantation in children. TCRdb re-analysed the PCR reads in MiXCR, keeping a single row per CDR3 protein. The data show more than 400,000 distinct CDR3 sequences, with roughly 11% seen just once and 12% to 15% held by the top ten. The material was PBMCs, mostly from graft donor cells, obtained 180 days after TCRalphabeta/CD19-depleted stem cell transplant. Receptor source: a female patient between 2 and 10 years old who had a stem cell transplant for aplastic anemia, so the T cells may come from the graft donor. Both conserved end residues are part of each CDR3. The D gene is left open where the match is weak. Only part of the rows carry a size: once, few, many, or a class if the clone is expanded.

CDR3 protein: CASSLFGGFVANEKLFF
CDR3 DNA: TGTGCCAGCAGTTTATTCGGGGGGTTTGTAGCTAATGAAAAACTGTTTTTT
clone size: few
V gene: TRBV28
J gene: TRBJ1-4
D gene: -

CDR3 protein: CASRLRQGDLNTEAFF
CDR3 DNA: TGTGCCAGCAGGCTTAGACAGGGCGATTTGAACACTGAAGCTTTCTTT
clone size: -
V gene: TRBV7-4
J gene: TRBJ1-1
D gene: TRBD1

CDR3 protein: CASSLFLPTGSNYGYTF
CDR3 DNA: TGCGCCAGCAGCTTGTTCCTCCCGACAGGCAGTAACTATGGCTACACCTTC
clone size: few
V gene: TRBV5-1
J gene: TRBJ1-2
D gene: -

CDR3 protein: CASSSFLGETQYF
CDR3 DNA: TGTGCCAGCAGCTCCTTTCTGGGAGAGACCCAGTACTTC
clone size: many
V gene: TRBV7-8
J gene: TRBJ2-5
D gene: -

CDR3 protein: CSARDPDRGSSYNEQFF
CDR3 DNA: TGCAGTGCTAGAGACCCGGACAGGGGTTCGTCCTACAATGAGCAGTTCTTC
clone size: -
V gene: TRBV20-1
J gene: TRBJ2-1
D gene: TRBD1

CDR3 protein: CASSQGYRSIYEQYF
CDR3 DNA: TGTGCCAGCAGCCAAGGGTACAGAAGCATCTACGAGCAGTACTTC
clone size: -
V gene: TRBV3-1
J gene: TRBJ2-7
D gene: -

CDR3 protein: CASSYRSLGGNNNEQFF
CDR3 DNA: TGCGCCAGCAGCTACCGAAGTCTGGGCGGGAACAACAATGAGCAGTTCTTC
clone size: many
V gene: TRBV5-1
J gene: TRBJ2-1
D gene: -

CDR3 protein: CASSESRGGYTF
CDR3 DNA: TGTGCCAGCAGTGAAAGTCGAGGTGGCTACACCTTC
clone size: few
V gene: TRBV25-1
J gene: TRBJ1-2
D gene: -

CDR3 protein: CASSLQGLTGELFF
CDR3 DNA: TGTGCCAGCAGCCTGCAAGGTCTGACCGGGGAGCTGTTTTTT
clone size: few
V gene: TRBV5-6
J gene: TRBJ2-2
D gene: -

CDR3 protein: CATSRGGGFYEQYF
CDR3 DNA: TGTGCCACCAGCAGAGGGGGAGGGTTCTACGAGCAGTACTTC
clone size: -
V gene: TRBV15
J gene: TRBJ2-7
D gene: TRBD2

CDR3 protein: CASSYSPGPGELFF
CDR3 DNA: TGTGCCAGCAGTTACTCGCCGGGTCCCGGGGAGCTGTTTTTT
clone size: many
V gene: TRBV6-2/TRBV6-3
J gene: TRBJ2-2
D gene: -

CDR3 protein: CATSDPPINNEQFF
CDR3 DNA: TGTGCCACCAGTGATCCTCCTATAAACAATGAGCAGTTCTTC
clone size: -
V gene: TRBV24-1
J gene: TRBJ2-1
D gene: -

CDR3 protein: CASSPGINYEQYF
CDR3 DNA: TGTGCCAGCAGTCCGGGGATTAACTACGAGCAGTACTTC
clone size: -
V gene: TRBV28
J gene: TRBJ2-7
D gene: -

CDR3 protein: CASSLGTGAGANVLTF
CDR3 DNA: TGTGCCAGCAGCTTGGGGACAGGGGCTGGGGCCAACGTCCTGACTTTC
clone size: few
V gene: TRBV7-2
J gene: TRBJ2-6
D gene: TRBD1

CDR3 protein: CASSLPGENEQFF
CDR3 DNA: TGCGCCAGCAGCTTACCGGGAGAAAATGAGCAGTTCTTC
clone size: few
V gene: TRBV5-1
J gene: TRBJ2-1
D gene: -

CDR3 protein: CASSLGYLGRQETQYF
CDR3 DNA: TGTGCCAGCAGCTTAGGTTATCTTGGACGGCAGGAGACCCAGTACTTC
clone size: few
V gene: TRBV7-9
J gene: TRBJ2-5
D gene: -

CDR3 protein: CSASEGYEQYF
CDR3 DNA: TGCAGTGCCAGCGAGGGGTACGAGCAGTACTTC
clone size: few
V gene: TRBV20-1
J gene: TRBJ2-7
D gene: -

CDR3 protein: CASTGDRVGNTIYF
CDR3 DNA: TGTGCCAGCACCGGGGACAGGGTTGGAAACACCATATATTTT
clone size: many
V gene: TRBV6-1
J gene: TRBJ1-3
D gene: TRBD1

CDR3 protein: CSASGLHYEQYF
CDR3 DNA: TGCAGTGCTAGCGGGTTACACTACGAGCAGTACTTC
clone size: -
V gene: TRBV20-1
J gene: TRBJ2-7
D gene: -

CDR3 protein: CASSLQMSYEQYF
CDR3 DNA: TGTGCCAGCAGTTTACAAATGAGTTACGAGCAGTACTTC
clone size: few
V gene: TRBV28
J gene: TRBJ2-7
D gene: -

CDR3 protein: CASIHSPNTGELFF
CDR3 DNA: TGTGCCAGCATCCACAGCCCGAACACCGGGGAGCTGTTTTTT
clone size: few
V gene: TRBV6-2/TRBV6-3
J gene: TRBJ2-2
D gene: -

CDR3 protein: CASSLTLTGAETQYF
CDR3 DNA: TGCGCCAGCAGCTTGACCCTGACAGGGGCAGAGACCCAGTACTTC
clone size: few
V gene: TRBV5-1
J gene: TRBJ2-5
D gene: TRBD1

CDR3 protein: CASSYGGTGADTQYF
CDR3 DNA: TGTGCCAGCAGTTACGGCGGGACAGGGGCAGATACGCAGTATTTT
clone size: few
V gene: TRBV6-2/TRBV6-3
J gene: TRBJ2-3
D gene: TRBD1

CDR3 protein: CASSGRGQAEAFF
CDR3 DNA: TGTGCCAGCAGCGGCAGGGGGCAGGCTGAAGCTTTCTTT
clone size: -
V gene: TRBV9
J gene: TRBJ1-1
D gene: TRBD1

CDR3 protein: CASSPGLAGGPTTDTQYF
CDR3 DNA: TGCGCCAGCAGCCCGGGACTAGCGGGAGGTCCTACCACAGATACGCAGTATTTT
clone size: -
V gene: TRBV5-1
J gene: TRBJ2-3
D gene: TRBD2

CDR3 protein: CAIGTDNNSPLHF
CDR3 DNA: TGTGCCATTGGGACAGATAATAATTCACCCCTCCACTTT
clone size: -
V gene: TRBV30
J gene: TRBJ1-6
D gene: TRBD1

CDR3 protein: CASSLATGTTEAFF
CDR3 DNA: TGTGCCAGCAGCTTAGCCACAGGGACCACTGAAGCTTTCTTT
clone size: few
V gene: TRBV11-2
J gene: TRBJ1-1
D gene: -

CDR3 protein: CASSFTLGGAYGYTF
CDR3 DNA: TGTGCCAGCAGTTTTACCTTGGGGGGCGCCTATGGCTACACCTTC
clone size: -
V gene: TRBV28
J gene: TRBJ1-2
D gene: -

CDR3 protein: CASSWGGQQETQYF
CDR3 DNA: TGTGCCAGCAGCTGGGGGGGACAGCAAGAGACCCAGTACTTC
clone size: -
V gene: TRBV9
J gene: TRBJ2-5
D gene: -

CDR3 protein: CASRASGNAGEQFF
CDR3 DNA: TGTGCCAGCAGGGCTAGCGGGAATGCGGGTGAGCAGTTCTTC
clone size: few
V gene: TRBV7-6
J gene: TRBJ2-1
D gene: TRBD2

CDR3 protein: CASSLAGAVGETQYF
CDR3 DNA: TGTGCCAGCAGTTTAGCGGGAGCTGTGGGGGAGACCCAGTACTTC
clone size: -
V gene: TRBV6-2/TRBV6-3
J gene: TRBJ2-5
D gene: TRBD2

CDR3 protein: CSVEWAGTEQYF
CDR3 DNA: TGCAGCGTTGAATGGGCAGGGACCGAGCAGTACTTC
clone size: -
V gene: TRBV29-1
J gene: TRBJ2-7
D gene: -

CDR3 protein: CASSLTGYGYTF
CDR3 DNA: TGTGCCAGCAGCCTGACAGGCTATGGCTACACCTTC
clone size: few
V gene: TRBV7-2
J gene: TRBJ1-2
D gene: -

CDR3 protein: CASSSQRTVETQYF
CDR3 DNA: TGTGCCAGCAGCTCGCAACGGACAGTAGAGACCCAGTACTTC
clone size: -
V gene: TRBV3-1
J gene: TRBJ2-5
D gene: -

CDR3 protein: CASSQVTFRDTQYF
CDR3 DNA: TGTGCCAGCAGCCAAGTAACCTTCCGGGATACGCAGTATTTT
clone size: -
V gene: TRBV14
J gene: TRBJ2-3
D gene: -

CDR3 protein: CASSAGLEGRETQYF
CDR3 DNA: TGTGCCAGCAGTGCTGGGTTAGAGGGGCGAGAGACCCAGTACTTC
clone size: many
V gene: TRBV12-3/TRBV12-4
J gene: TRBJ2-5
D gene: -

CDR3 protein: CASSPPPDTEAFF
CDR3 DNA: TGTGCCAGCAGCCCACCGCCCGACACTGAAGCTTTCTTT
clone size: few
V gene: TRBV7-2
J gene: TRBJ1-1
D gene: -

CDR3 protein: CASSPRGLAGGRGTQYF
CDR3 DNA: TGTGCCAGCAGCCCGCGCGGACTAGCGGGAGGGCGTGGTACGCAGTATTTT
clone size: -
V gene: TRBV7-2
J gene: TRBJ2-3
D gene: TRBD2

CDR3 protein: CASSLGRTGGTWTEAFF
CDR3 DNA: TGTGCCAGCAGCTTGGGGAGGACAGGGGGAACGTGGACTGAAGCTTTCTTT
clone size: few
V gene: TRBV5-6
J gene: TRBJ1-1
D gene: TRBD1

CDR3 protein: CASSSDDSYEQYF
CDR3 DNA: TGTGCCAGCAGCTCGGATGACTCCTACGAGCAGTACTTC
clone size: -
V gene: TRBV7-9
J gene: TRBJ2-7
D gene: -

CDR3 protein: CASSAIRDRGDWGYGYTF
CDR3 DNA: TGTGCCAGCAGCGCTATCCGGGACAGGGGGGATTGGGGCTATGGCTACACCTTC
clone size: -
V gene: TRBV11-1
J gene: TRBJ1-2
D gene: TRBD1

CDR3 protein: CASSDDRSAYNEQFF
CDR3 DNA: TGTGCCAGCAGCGACGATCGGTCCGCTTACAATGAGCAGTTCTTC
clone size: -
V gene: TRBV7-2
J gene: TRBJ2-1
D gene: -

CDR3 protein: CASSLWAGDTQYF
CDR3 DNA: TGTGCCAGCAGTTTATGGGCGGGAGATACGCAGTATTTT
clone size: few
V gene: TRBV28
J gene: TRBJ2-3
D gene: -

CDR3 protein: CSVGYGNEQYF
CDR3 DNA: TGCAGCGTCGGATACGGCAACGAGCAGTACTTC
clone size: -
V gene: TRBV29-1
J gene: TRBJ2-7
D gene: -

CDR3 protein: CASSPAGGAEAFF
CDR3 DNA: TGTGCCAGCAGCCCTGCCGGTGGAGCTGAAGCTTTCTTT
clone size: few
V gene: TRBV7-2
J gene: TRBJ1-1
D gene: -

CDR3 protein: CATSTVRGHSGYTF
CDR3 DNA: TGTGCCACCAGCACCGTCAGGGGGCATTCTGGCTACACCTTC
clone size: -
V gene: TRBV15
J gene: TRBJ1-2
D gene: TRBD1

CDR3 protein: CASKSHSSYEQYF
CDR3 DNA: TGCGCCAGCAAATCCCACAGTTCCTACGAGCAGTACTTC
clone size: few
V gene: TRBV5-1
J gene: TRBJ2-7
D gene: -